This T cell receptor beta chain was documented in a study of response to subunit inactivated influenza vaccine. Each CDR3 protein gets one entry after TCRdb re-called the RT-PCR reads with MiXCR. The table shows hundreds of thousands of distinct CDR3 sequences, with around 11% occurring only once. These records were also assigned to another study, of T cells expressing NK-cell markers. From that report: Synthesis of TCR beta cDNA relied on 5'RACE template switching carrying UMIs. The share of CD8+ T cells held by dominant NKG2C+ clonotypes was 1.0-7.0% in about six donors. Dominance of the CD3+CD56-NKG2C+ fraction by these clonotypes also held in a handful of donors. Clones of NKG2C+ T cells that had expanded were of unclear HCMV specificity.

The sequence was collected from a man aged 50-60 years who received an inactivated influenza vaccine. Here the sequenced sample was PBMCs from blood, taken on the day of vaccination.

CDR3 protein: CASSPTGEGELFF. CDR3 nucleotide sequence: TGTGCCAGCAGCCCCACAGGGGAAGGGGAGCTGTTTTTT. This chain connects TRBV5-6 to TRBJ2-2, with 7 bases aligning to TRBD1. The junction had 5 bases not matched to a gene; V was cut back by 4 bases and J by 8 bases. Looked up from germline, CDR1 is SGHDT and CDR2 is YYEEEE. The CDR3 covers 13 residues.